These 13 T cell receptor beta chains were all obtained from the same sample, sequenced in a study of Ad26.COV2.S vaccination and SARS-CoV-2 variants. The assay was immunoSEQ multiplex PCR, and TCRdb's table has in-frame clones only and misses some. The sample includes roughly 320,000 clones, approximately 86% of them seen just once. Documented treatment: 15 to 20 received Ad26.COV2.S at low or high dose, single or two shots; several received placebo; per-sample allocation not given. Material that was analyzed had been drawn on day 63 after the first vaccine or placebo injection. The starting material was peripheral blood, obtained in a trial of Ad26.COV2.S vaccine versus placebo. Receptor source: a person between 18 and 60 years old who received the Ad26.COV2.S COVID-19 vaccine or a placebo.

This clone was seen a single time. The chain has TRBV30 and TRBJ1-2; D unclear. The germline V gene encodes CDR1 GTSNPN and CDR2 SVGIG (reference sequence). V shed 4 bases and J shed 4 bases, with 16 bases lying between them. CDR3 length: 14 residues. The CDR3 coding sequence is TGTGCCTGGACCGTACGTGGCAGATTCTATGGCTACACCTTC. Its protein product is CAWTVRGRFYGYTF.

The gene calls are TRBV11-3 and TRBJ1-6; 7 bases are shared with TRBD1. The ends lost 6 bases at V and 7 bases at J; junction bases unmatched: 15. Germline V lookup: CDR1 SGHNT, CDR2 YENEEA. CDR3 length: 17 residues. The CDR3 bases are TGTGCCAGCAGTTATCGAGCAGGGGGGAGAACCAATTCACCCCTCCACTTT. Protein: CASSYRAGGRTNSPLHF.

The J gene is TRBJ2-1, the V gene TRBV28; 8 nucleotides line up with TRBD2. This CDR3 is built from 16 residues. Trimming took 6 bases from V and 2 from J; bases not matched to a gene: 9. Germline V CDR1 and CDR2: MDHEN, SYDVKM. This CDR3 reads CASSPTGGQTYNEQFF. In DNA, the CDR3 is TGTGCCAGCAGCCCGACGGGGGGGCAAACCTACAATGAGCAGTTCTTC.

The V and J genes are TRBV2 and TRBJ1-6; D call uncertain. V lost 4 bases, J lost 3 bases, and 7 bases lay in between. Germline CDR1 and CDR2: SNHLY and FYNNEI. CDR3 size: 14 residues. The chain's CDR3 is CASSVRVYNSPLHF. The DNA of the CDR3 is TGTGCCAGCAGTGTGAGGGTCTATAATTCACCCCTCCACTTT.

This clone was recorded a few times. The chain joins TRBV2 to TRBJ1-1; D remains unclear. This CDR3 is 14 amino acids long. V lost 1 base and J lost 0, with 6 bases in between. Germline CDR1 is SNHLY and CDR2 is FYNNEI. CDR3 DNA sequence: TGTGCCAGCAGTGAAGACTCTATGAACACTGAAGCTTTCTTT. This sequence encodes CASSEDSMNTEAFF.

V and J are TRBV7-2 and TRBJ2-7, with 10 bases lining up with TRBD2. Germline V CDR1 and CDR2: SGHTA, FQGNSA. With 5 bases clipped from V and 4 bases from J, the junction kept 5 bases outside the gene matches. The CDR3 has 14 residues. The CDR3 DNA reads TGTGCCAGCAGCCCTCTAGCGGGGGCGTACGAGCAGTACTTC. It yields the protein CASSPLAGAYEQYF.

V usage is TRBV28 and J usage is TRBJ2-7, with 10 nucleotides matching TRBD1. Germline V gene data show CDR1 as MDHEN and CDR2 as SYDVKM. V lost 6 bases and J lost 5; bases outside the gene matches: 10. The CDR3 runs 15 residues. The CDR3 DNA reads TGTGCCAGCAGCCGGCTCGGGACAGGGGTAAACGAGCAGTACTTC. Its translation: CASSRLGTGVNEQYF.

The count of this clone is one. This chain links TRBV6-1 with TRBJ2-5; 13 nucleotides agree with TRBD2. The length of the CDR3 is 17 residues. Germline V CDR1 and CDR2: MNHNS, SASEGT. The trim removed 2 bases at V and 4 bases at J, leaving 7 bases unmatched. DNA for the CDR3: TGTGCCAGCAGTGAAAGGACTAGCGGGGGACGAGGAGAGACCCAGTACTTC. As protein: CASSERTSGGRGETQYF.

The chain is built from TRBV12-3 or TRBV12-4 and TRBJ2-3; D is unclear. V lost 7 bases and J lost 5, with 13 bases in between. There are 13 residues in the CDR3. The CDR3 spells CASNTPGGDTQYF. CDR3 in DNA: TGTGCCAGCAATACTCCTGGTGGAGATACGCAGTATTTT.

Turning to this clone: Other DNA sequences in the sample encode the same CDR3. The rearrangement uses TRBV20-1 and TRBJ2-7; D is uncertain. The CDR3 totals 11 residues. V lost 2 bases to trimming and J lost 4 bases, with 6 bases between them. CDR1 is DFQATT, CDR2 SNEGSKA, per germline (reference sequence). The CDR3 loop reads CSARSSYEQYF. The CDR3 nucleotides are TGCAGTGCTAGATCCTCATACGAGCAGTACTTC.

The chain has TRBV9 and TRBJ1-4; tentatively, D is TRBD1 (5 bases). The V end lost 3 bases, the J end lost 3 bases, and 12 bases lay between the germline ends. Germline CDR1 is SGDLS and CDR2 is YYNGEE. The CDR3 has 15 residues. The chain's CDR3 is CASSEGMPPNEKLFF. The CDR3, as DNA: TGTGCCAGCAGCGAGGGGATGCCCCCTAATGAAAAACTGTTTTTT.

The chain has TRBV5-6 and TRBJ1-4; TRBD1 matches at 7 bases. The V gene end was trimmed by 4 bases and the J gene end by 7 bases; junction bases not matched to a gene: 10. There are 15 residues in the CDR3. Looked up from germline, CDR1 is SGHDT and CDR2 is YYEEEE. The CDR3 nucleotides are TGTGCCAGCAGCCCAGGACAGGATTGGGGTGAAAAACTGTTTTTT. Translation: CASSPGQDWGEKLFF.

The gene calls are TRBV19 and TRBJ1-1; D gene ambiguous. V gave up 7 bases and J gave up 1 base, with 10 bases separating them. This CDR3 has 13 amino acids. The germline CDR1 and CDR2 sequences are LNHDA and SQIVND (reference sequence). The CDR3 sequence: CASKQQWNTEAFF. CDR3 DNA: TGTGCCAGTAAACAACAGTGGAACACTGAAGCTTTCTTT.